A single TCR beta chain is shown here with its context. Described time point: healthy volunteer bleed at 2 weeks. It was from unfractionated whole blood that total RNA was extracted. The V and J ends lost 6 bases and 4 bases, in that order; junction bases with no gene match: 14. There are 18 residues in the CDR3. Germline V gene lookup returns CDR1 SGHRS and CDR2 YFSETQ. The data originate from a study of human T cells and chemical hapten exposure. TCRdb recomputed calls from the RACE reads with MiXCR, one row per CDR3 protein. The table lists about 45,000 distinct CDR3 sequences, roughly 4.5% of them singletons, with roughly 6% in the top ten.

J is TRBJ2-3 and V is TRBV5-1; 13 positions match TRBD2. The clonotype was recovered from a human donor in good health. Some clones in this sample may be carry-over from other donors' samples. Sequenced: whole blood. The chain's CDR3 is CASKIDRGLAGIPDTQYF. The DNA of the CDR3 is TGCGCCAGCAAGATCGACAGGGGACTAGCGGGAATACCAGATACGCAGTATTTT. Full variable domain (missing parts from reference TRBV5-1 and TRBJ2-3): KAGVTQTPRYLIKTRGQQVTLSCSPISGHRSVSWYQQTPGQGLQFLFEYFSETQRNKGNFPGRFSGRQFSNSRSEMNVSTLELGDSALYLCASKIDRGLAGIPDTQYFGPGTRLTVL.